Following are 9 T cell receptor beta chains from one sample sequenced in a study of naive and memory T cell subsets. A UMI-containing oligonucleotide was joined by 3' ligation to the TCR cDNA template. Four PCR rounds used nested alpha and beta constant region primers plus the SP2 primer. TCRdb fed the 5' RACE reads into MiXCR, producing one record per CDR3 protein. The table shows roughly 62,000 distinct CDR3 sequences, with roughly 8.1% occurring only once. The receptor source for this set is a female donor in good health.

The chain employs TRBV7-9 and TRBJ1-5; possibly TRBD1 for D (6 bases). Germline CDR1 is SEHNR and CDR2 is FQNEAQ (reference sequence). Trimming removed 1 base from V and 4 bases from J, with 11 bases in between. This CDR3 comprises 15 residues. DNA for the CDR3: TGTGCCAGCAGCTTAGGTCAGGGGAGGAATCAGCCCCAGCATTTT. It yields the protein CASSLGQGRNQPQHF.

This clonotype was recorded at least ten times. The genes are TRBV28 and TRBJ1-2, with a tentative D call TRBD1 (5 bases). The CDR3 extends over 14 amino acids. CDR1 is MDHEN and CDR2 is SYDVKM in the germline V gene. Deletions cut 8 bases from V and 7 bases from J, with 20 bases between. CDR3 sequence reads: CASSVPLIQGGYTF. DNA for the CDR3: TGTGCCAGCTCAGTCCCGTTGATCCAGGGTGGCTACACCTTC.

This clonotype was seen only a few times. This chain joins TRBV10-3 and TRBJ2-7, with 9 bases lining up with TRBD1. Germline V gene data show CDR1 as ENHRY and CDR2 as SYGVKD. The junction had 11 bases not matched to a gene; V was cut back by 11 bases and J by 6 bases. The CDR3 has 13 amino acids. CDR3 loop: CAVGQGTVGEQYF. In DNA, the CDR3 is TGTGCCGTGGGACAGGGCACGGTCGGCGAGCAGTACTTC.

This clonotype was counted a few times. J is TRBJ2-2 and V is TRBV9, with TRBD1 matching over 7 bases. Germline loops: CDR1 SGDLS, CDR2 YYNGEE. CDR3 length: 16 residues. The J segment lost 4 bases and the V segment lost 0 bases, leaving 6 bases of the junction unmatched. CDR3 nucleotides: TGTGCCAGCAGCGTAGCTCCGGACAGGACCACCGGGGAGCTGTTTTTT. Its protein is CASSVAPDRTTGELFF.

In its sample, this clonotype was seen many times. This chain joins TRBV12-3 or TRBV12-4 and TRBJ1-1, with 9 bases lining up with TRBD1. The CDR3 runs to 21 residues. V dropped 5 bases and J dropped 1; count of bases not matched to a gene: 23. The DNA for the CDR3 is TGTGCCAGCAGTCCCCCTCCGGGACAGGGTCCTCACCAGGGGGGGAACACTGAAGCTTTCTTT. Residues: CASSPPPGQGPHQGGNTEAFF.

The sample holds many counts of this clonotype. The CDR3 is CASSLGGLAGVTGELFF. CDR3 DNA: TGTGCCAGCAGCTTAGGGGGACTAGCGGGAGTCACCGGGGAGCTGTTTTTT. This chain joins TRBV7-2 and TRBJ2-2; TRBD2 aligns across 14 bases. V shed 1 base, J shed 4 bases, and the junction held 2 bases outside the gene matches. Germline V CDR1 and CDR2: SGHTA, FQGNSA. This CDR3 comprises 17 residues.

On this clonotype itself: A read error may explain this, as a much larger clone is one base away. The chain joins TRBV29-1 to TRBJ1-1; possibly TRBD1 for D (5 bases). Germline-derived CDR1 and CDR2 are SQVTM and ANQGSEA. The CDR3 length is 15 residues. Written as DNA, the CDR3 is TGCAGCGTTGCGGTGTCTTGGGGCCAGAACACTGAAGCTTACTTT. Protein sequence: CSVAVSWGQNTEAYF.

The chain joins TRBV15 to TRBJ2-3; TRBD2 aligns across 8 bases. This CDR3 spans 20 amino acids. Germline CDR1 is LNHNV and CDR2 is YYDKDF (reference sequence). With 3 bases clipped from V and 4 bases from J, the junction kept 21 bases outside the gene matches. The CDR3 loop reads CATSSPGGRIESVSPDTQYF. CDR3 coding DNA: TGTGCCACCAGCAGCCCGGGGGGGCGCATCGAGTCAGTTAGCCCAGATACGCAGTATTTT.

The V and J genes are TRBV7-2 and TRBJ2-7, with 7 positions matching TRBD1. Trimming took 1 base from V and 13 from J; bases not matched to a gene: 10. This CDR3 comprises 13 residues. Germline loops: CDR1 SGHTA, CDR2 FQGNSA. The CDR3: CASSLDRDSCCYF. CDR3 sequence (DNA): TGTGCCAGCAGCTTAGATCGGGACAGCTGCTGCTACTTC.